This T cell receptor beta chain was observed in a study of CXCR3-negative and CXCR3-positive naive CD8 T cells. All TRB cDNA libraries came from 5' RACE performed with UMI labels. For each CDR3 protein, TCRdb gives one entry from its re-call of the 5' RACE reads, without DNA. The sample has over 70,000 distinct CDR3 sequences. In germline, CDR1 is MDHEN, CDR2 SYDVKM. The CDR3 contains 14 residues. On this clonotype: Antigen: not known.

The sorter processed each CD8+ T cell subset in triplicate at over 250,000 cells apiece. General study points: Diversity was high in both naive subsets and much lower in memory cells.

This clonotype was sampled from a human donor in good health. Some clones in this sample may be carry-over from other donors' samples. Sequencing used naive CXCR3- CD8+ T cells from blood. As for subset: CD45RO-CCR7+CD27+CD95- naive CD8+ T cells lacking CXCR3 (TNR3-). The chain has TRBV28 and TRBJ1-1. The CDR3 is CASSRRQANTEAFF.